The 26 T cell receptor beta chains in this list originate from one sample, sequenced in a study of blood T cell repertoires in COVID-19. Assay: immunoSEQ multiplex PCR; the TCRdb copy retains only in-frame clones and omits some. Of some 64,000 clones listed, roughly three quarters are singletons. Sequenced material: peripheral blood. The receptors originated from a woman aged 80 or older with active or convalescent COVID-19.

The rearrangement uses TRBV9 and TRBJ1-2, with D possibly matching TRBD1 (6 bases). The CDR3 has 13 amino acids. Trimming removed 4 bases from V and 6 bases from J, with 13 bases in between. Germline assignment: CDR1 SGDLS and CDR2 YYNGEE. CDR3: CASSRGGNDGYTF. The CDR3 nucleotides are TGTGCCAGCAGCCGCGGGGGCAACGATGGCTACACCTTC.

In the case of this clone: A single base separates this from a much larger clone, so it may be a read error. The sample carries other DNA sequences with the same CDR3. The chain combines TRBV7-8 with TRBJ2-3; 7 bases align to TRBD2. Trimming cost V 0 bases and J 1 base; bases outside gene matches: 10. CDR1 and CDR2 (germline): SGHVS, FQNEAQ. The CDR3 has 18 residues. This CDR3 reads CASSLAPKIAGGTDTQYF. DNA of the CDR3: TGTGCCAGCAGCTTAGCACCGAAAATTGCGGGGGGCACAGATACGCAGTATTTT.

CDR3 loop: CASSEGSGGGAFVNIQYF. The CDR3 bases are TGTGCCAGCAGTGAAGGGAGTGGCGGGGGGGCCTTCGTAAACATTCAGTACTTC. The V gene is TRBV6-1, the J gene TRBJ2-4, with 9 nucleotides matching TRBD2. There are 18 residues in the CDR3. Germline V lookup: CDR1 MNHNS, CDR2 SASEGT. V lost 1 base to trimming and J lost 6 bases; unmatched junction nucleotides: 13.

The sample holds a few counts of this clone. CDR3 sequence reads: CASSIGTGGGQPQHF. CDR3 DNA sequence: TGTGCCAGTAGTATAGGGACAGGGGGCGGACAGCCCCAGCATTTT. The V and J genes are TRBV19 and TRBJ1-5; 11 nucleotides align to TRBD1. The V segment lost 1 base and the J segment 7 bases; nucleotides outside the gene matches: 3. This CDR3 contains 15 residues. CDR1 and CDR2 from the germline V gene are LNHDA and SQIVND (reference sequence).

The V and J genes are TRBV4-1 and TRBJ1-3, with 10 bases identical to TRBD1. Germline lookup yields CDR1 MGHRA and CDR2 YSYEKL. V lost 4 bases and J lost 3; bases outside the gene matches: 12. The length of the CDR3 is 18 residues. The CDR3 bases are TGCGCCAGCAGCCCCCCCCTTGGCCGGGACAGGGGTGGAAACACCATATATTTT. Its translation: CASSPPLGRDRGGNTIYF.

The CDR3 DNA is TGTGCCAGCACGGTTGCGGGGGCCGCGAACACCGGGGAGCTGTTTTTT. It specifies CASTVAGAANTGELFF. The J gene is TRBJ2-2, the V gene TRBV2; TRBD2 is a possible D gene (7 bases). Trimming took off 7 bases at V and 0 bases at J, with 15 bases between the two ends. The CDR3 is 16 residues long. From germline, CDR1 is SNHLY and CDR2 FYNNEI.

V is TRBV7-7 and J is TRBJ2-7; 8 bases agree with TRBD1. The junction had 12 bases not matched to a gene; V was cut back by 6 bases and J by 5 bases. The CDR3 runs to 15 residues. The germline V gene has CDR1 SSHAT and CDR2 FNYEAQ (reference sequence). The CDR3 reads CASRYRQGTLHEQYF. The CDR3 DNA is TGTGCCAGCAGGTATAGACAGGGGACCCTACACGAGCAGTACTTC.

The chain links TRBV10-3 to TRBJ2-7; D is perhaps TRBD1 (5 bases). V lost 8 bases, J lost 1 base, and 12 bases lay in between. CDR3 length: 13 residues. Per the germline V gene, CDR1 is ENHRY and CDR2 is SYGVKD. The CDR3 DNA is TGTGCCATCGGAACAGGCAATTCCTACGAGCAGTACTTC. Translation: CAIGTGNSYEQYF.

The rearrangement links TRBV29-1 to TRBJ1-2; unclear D gene. Trimming pared 4 bases from V and 2 bases from J, leaving 5 bases between. The CDR3 extends over 11 amino acids. Germline values: CDR1 SQVTM, CDR2 ANQGSEA. CDR3 in amino acids: CSVGANYGYTF. In DNA, the CDR3 is TGCAGCGTTGGCGCGAACTATGGCTACACCTTC. Using reference TRBV29-1 and TRBJ1-2 for the parts outside the CDR3, the full variable domain is SAVISQKPSRDICQRGTSLTIQCQVDSQVTMMFWYRQQPGQSLTLIATANQGSEATYESGFVIDKFPISRPNLTFSTLTVSNMSPEDSSIYLCSVGANYGYTFGSGTRLTVV.

The V and J genes are TRBV4-2 and TRBJ2-2, with a tentative D call TRBD2 (7 bases). CDR1 and CDR2 (germline): LGHNA, YNFKEQ. This CDR3 region has 18 residues. The ends were cut back, 1 base at V and 2 bases at J, with 17 bases in the middle. The chain's CDR3 is CASSQVPVGGLNTGELFF. Written as DNA, the CDR3 is TGTGCCAGCAGCCAAGTCCCCGTCGGGGGGCTCAACACCGGGGAGCTGTTTTTT.

This chain links TRBV5-5 with TRBJ1-1; D may be TRBD1 (6 bases). The CDR3 is made up of 15 amino acids. Trimming stripped 5 bases from V and 5 bases from J, with 19 bases between. CDR1 and CDR2 (germline): SGHKS, YYEKEE (reference sequence). Written as DNA, the CDR3 is TGTGCCAGCAGGCCCATGGGGGGGCGCGGGACTGAAGCTTTCTTT. Protein product: CASRPMGGRGTEAFF.

This chain connects TRBV27 to TRBJ1-1; 12 nucleotides align to TRBD1. This CDR3 spans 15 amino acids. Trimming at V came to 5 bases and at J to 7 bases, leaving 8 bases not matched to a gene. Per germline, CDR1 MNHEY and CDR2 SMNVEV (reference sequence). This CDR3 reads CASSGMGQGANEAFF. The CDR3 nucleotides are TGTGCCAGCAGTGGCATGGGACAGGGGGCAAATGAAGCTTTCTTT.

The chain carries TRBV4-1 and TRBJ1-1; 9 bases are shared with TRBD1. The CDR3 totals 13 residues. Germline CDR1 MGHRA, CDR2 YSYEKL. The trim removed 6 bases at V and 7 bases at J, leaving 6 bases unmatched. The CDR3 loop is CASSLDRGVEAFF. In DNA form, the CDR3 reads TGCGCCAGCAGTCTCGACAGGGGGGTTGAAGCTTTCTTT.

The rearrangement links TRBV19 to TRBJ1-3, with D unresolved. The CDR3 loop spans 14 amino acids. CDR1 LNHDA and CDR2 SQIVND come from the germline V gene (reference sequence). The ends were cut back, 10 bases at V and 0 bases at J, with 13 bases in the middle. The CDR3 DNA follows: TGTGCCACTAGAGCCTTAAGCTCTGGAAACACCATATATTTT. Translation: CATRALSSGNTIYF.

This CDR3 reads CASSWRGREAPEAFF. The CDR3 nucleotides are TGCGCCAGCAGTTGGAGGGGCAGGGAGGCCCCTGAAGCTTTCTTT. V usage is TRBV5-1 and J usage is TRBJ1-1; perhaps TRBD1 as D (5 bases). The CDR3 has 15 amino acids. Trimming took off 5 bases at V and 6 bases at J, with 20 bases between the two ends. Germline assignment: CDR1 SGHRS and CDR2 YFSETQ.

The chain joins TRBV11-1 to TRBJ2-5; 7 bases align to TRBD1. The V segment lost 6 bases and the J segment 8 bases; nucleotides outside the gene matches: 9. This CDR3 contains 13 residues. Germline V CDR1 and CDR2: SGHAT, FQDESV (reference sequence). DNA of the CDR3: TGTGCCAGCAGTACGGACAGGCCCGAAACCCAGTACTTC. As protein: CASSTDRPETQYF.

This clone was seen a handful of times. The chain links TRBV30 to TRBJ1-2; D not certain. Germline V gene sequence: CDR1 GTSNPN, CDR2 SVGIG (reference sequence). V lost 5 bases, J lost 2 bases, and 12 bases lay in between. The length of the CDR3 is 13 residues. The chain's CDR3 is CAWSGGPNYGYTF. The CDR3 nucleotides read TGTGCCTGGTCCGGAGGACCGAACTATGGCTACACCTTC.

The rearrangement uses TRBV12-5 and TRBJ2-5; weak D call: TRBD2 (5 bases). V was trimmed by 7 bases and J by 5 bases, leaving 20 bases between them. This CDR3 is built from 15 residues. Germline assignment: CDR1 LGHNT and CDR2 FRNRAP. This CDR3 reads CASASGSAWLETQYF. CDR3 DNA: TGTGCTAGTGCCTCGGGTAGCGCCTGGTTGGAGACCCAGTACTTC.

V is TRBV5-3 and J is TRBJ1-5; D remains unclear. TRBV5-3 is placed among ORFs of uncertain function. The V gene lost 7 bases and the J gene lost 4 bases, with 18 bases spanning the gap. The CDR3 length is 15 residues. DNA for the CDR3: TGTGCCAGACCGACGGACTCAATTGGGAATCAGCCCCAGCATTTT. Protein product: CARPTDSIGNQPQHF.

The chain recombines TRBV5-1 with TRBJ1-1; no definite D call. Germline assignment: CDR1 SGHRS and CDR2 YFSETQ. Trimming left V 6 bases short and J 1 base short, with 10 bases between. The CDR3 extends over 13 amino acids. In DNA, the CDR3 is TGCGCCAGCAATGAACAATCGAACACTGAAGCTTTCTTT. Amino acid sequence: CASNEQSNTEAFF.

As for this clone: An end of the junction differs from the germline gene, which may be a read error. The chain joins TRBV27 to TRBJ1-3, with TRBD1 identical over 7 bases. The CDR3 consists of 17 residues. Germline V CDR1 and CDR2: MNHEY, SMNVEV (reference sequence). CDR3 coding DNA: TGTGCCAGCAGTTTTTCCCCCCGACAGGGCTCTAGAAACACCATATATTTT. Its translation is CASSFSPRQGSRNTIYF.

This chain connects TRBV20-1 to TRBJ2-1, with TRBD1 matching over 8 bases. V was pared by 3 bases and J by 4 bases, with 2 bases of the junction left unmatched. The CDR3 covers 13 residues. CDR1 is DFQATT, CDR2 SNEGSKA, per germline (reference sequence). This CDR3 is CSASQGAYNEQFF. The DNA for the CDR3 is TGCAGTGCTAGTCAGGGGGCGTACAATGAGCAGTTCTTC.

The chain couples TRBV5-1 to TRBJ2-7; possibly TRBD1 for D (6 bases). The CDR3 covers 13 residues. V was cut by 0 bases and J by 7 bases, with 11 bases left in between. CDR1 and CDR2 from the germline V gene are SGHRS and YFSETQ. CDR3 amino acids: CASSLATGREQYF. CDR3 sequence (DNA): TGCGCCAGCAGCTTGGCCACAGGGCGGGAGCAGTACTTC.

This clone was picked up a small number of times. The genes are TRBV21-1 and TRBJ1-1; the table's D call, TRBD1, has no DNA check behind it. TRBV21-1 is classified as a pseudogene. CDR3 length: 19 amino acids. CDR3 protein: CASSARQGARKVRGTEAFF. For the CDR3, the DNA is TGTGCCAGCAGCGCGAGACAGGGGGCGCGAAAAGTCCGGGGCACTGAAGCTTTCTTT.

The chain is built from TRBV11-2 and TRBJ1-4; D is possibly TRBD1 (5 bases). Germline assignment: CDR1 SGHAT and CDR2 FQNNGV. CDR3 length: 13 residues. The ends were cut back, 6 bases at V and 1 base at J, with 6 bases in the middle. The CDR3 DNA reads as TGTGCCAGCAGTCAGGGAACTAATGAAAAACTGTTTTTT. Its protein is CASSQGTNEKLFF.

V is TRBV19 and J is TRBJ2-5; D unclear. CDR3 length: 14 amino acids. From germline, CDR1 is LNHDA and CDR2 SQIVND (reference sequence). V lost 0 bases, J lost 7 bases, and 12 bases lay in between. The DNA of the CDR3 is TGTGCCAGTAGTATAGATCCTAATAGTCGGACCCAGTACTTC. Translated: CASSIDPNSRTQYF.